This TCR beta chain was recovered during a study of neurological immune-mediated disorders. Using its own MiXCR run on the 5' RACE reads, TCRdb lists one record per CDR3 protein. The sample carries around 40,000 distinct CDR3 sequences, around 7% recorded once. Germline V gives CDR1 MNHEY, CDR2 SVGEGT. The CDR3 totals 15 residues. The junction had 2 bases not matched to a gene; V was cut back by 2 bases and J by 8 bases. This clonotype was seen more than once but under ten times. The chain uses TRBV6-2 or TRBV6-3 and TRBJ2-1, with TRBD2 matching 14 bases. Material for sequencing was CD4+ T cells from blood. The clonotype was recovered from a man aged 50-59 years in good health. CDR3 DNA sequence: TGTGCCAGCAGTTACCCGGGACTAGCGGGAGATGAGCAGTTCTTC. Translating gives CASSYPGLAGDEQFF.